This T cell receptor beta chain was sequenced during a study of Ad26.COV2.S vaccination and SARS-CoV-2 variants. Study-level findings and limits: It is possible that the TCR breadth and depth analyses underestimated the total T cell responses. Vaccine recipients posted higher spike-specific TCR breadth than their placebo counterparts. Reportedly, spike-specific CD8+ and CD4+ T cell responses achieved substantial breadth once vaccination had taken place. Vaccine and placebo recipients had similar non-spike TCR breadth.

Points on this clone: The target antigen is unknown.

Germline assignment: CDR1 PRHDT and CDR2 FYEKMQ (reference sequence). With 7 bases removed from V and 4 bases from J, the gap between germline ends came to 22 bases. This CDR3 is 16 amino acids long. The assay was immunoSEQ multiplex PCR, and TCRdb's table has in-frame clones only and misses some. The table lists 300,000 to 450,000 clones, around 90% of them singletons. The TCR originated in a human donor who had recovered from COVID-19. This sequence joins TRBV13 and TRBJ2-5, with TRBD2 as a possible D gene (9 bases). The input for sequencing was peripheral blood, taken after recovery from COVID-19. The CDR3 spells CASTSRGRGGRETQYF. CDR3 DNA sequence: TGTGCCAGCACCTCCAGGGGGCGGGGGGGCCGAGAGACCCAGTACTTC. The full variable domain, with the rest looked up from reference TRBV13 and TRBJ2-5, is AAGVIQSPRHLIKEKRETATLKCYPIPRHDTVYWYQQGPGQDPQFLISFYEKMQSDKGSIPDRFSAQQFSDYHSELNMSSLELGDSALYFCASTSRGRGGRETQYFGPGTRLLVL.